These 14 T cell receptor beta chains originate from one sample sequenced in a study of tumor-infiltrating lymphocytes in primary liver carcinoma. With 400 to 550 ng total RNA as template and a constant-region primer, TCR beta cDNA was made. Nested multiplex PCR, run for three rounds with slightly modified ARM-PCR, yielded TCR beta libraries. TRBV1-TRBV30 forward primers paired with a C-beta reverse primer drove the first two PCR rounds, around 9 cycles each. TCRdb processed the multiplex PCR reads anew with MiXCR; each CDR3 protein has one entry. The profile shows under 150,000 distinct CDR3 sequences, 55% to 70% of them singletons. Total RNA and DNA came together from around 20-30 mg of bulk tissue without cell sorting. Sequencing was carried out using tumor-adjacent normal liver tissue. Receptors originate from a woman aged 55-75 years with primary liver carcinoma and hepatitis B virus infection.

This clonotype was seen once. J is TRBJ1-2 and V is TRBV11-1; 8 bases line up with TRBD1. With 2 bases clipped from V and 11 bases from J, the junction kept 7 bases outside the gene matches. The CDR3 is 13 amino acids. Germline CDR1 is SGHAT and CDR2 is FQDESV (reference sequence). The CDR3, as DNA: TGTGCCAGCAGCTTAAAACAGGGGGGTGATTACACCTTC. Its translation is CASSLKQGGDYTF. Combining the CDR3 with reference TRBV11-1 and TRBJ1-2 gives the whole variable domain EAEVAQSPRYKITEKSQAVAFWCDPISGHATLYWYRQILGQGPELLVQFQDESVVDDSQLPKDRFSAERLKGVDSTLKIQPAELGDSAMYLCASSLKQGGDYTFGSGTRLTVV.

Regarding this clonotype: This could be a read error, since a much larger clone is one nucleotide away. The rearrangement joins TRBV5-1 to TRBJ1-2, with D possibly TRBD1 on 5 matching bases. Germline V gives CDR1 SGHRS, CDR2 YFSETQ. The CDR3 contains 14 residues. Trimming stripped 0 bases from V and 10 bases from J, with 16 bases between. CDR3 residues: CASSLVGGDLIYTF. CDR3 sequence (DNA): TGCGCCAGCAGCTTGGTGGGGGGGGACCTCATCTACACCTTC.

This clonotype has a count of ten or more. The chain is built from TRBV5-3 and TRBJ2-1; 10 bases agree with TRBD2. TRBV5-3 counts as an open reading frame of uncertain function. With 4 bases clipped from V and 6 bases from J, the junction kept 10 bases outside the gene matches. This CDR3 has 16 amino acids. The CDR3, as DNA: TGTGCCAGAAGCGGGAGCGGGAGGGTCCACTGCAATGAGCAGTTCTTC. Translation gives CARSGSGRVHCNEQFF.

As regards this clonotype: The junction does not match germline at one end; this may be a read error. The chain carries TRBV6-5 and TRBJ2-2, with D tentatively TRBD2 (5 bases). Germline loops: CDR1 MNHEY, CDR2 SVGAGI. The CDR3 loop spans 13 amino acids. The CDR3 DNA is TGTGCCAGCAGTTATAGGAACACCGGGGAGATGTTTTTT. Translation gives CASSYRNTGEMFF.

To note about this clonotype: The missing conserved phenylalanine or tryptophan at the end of this CDR3 makes a read error likely. V gene TRBV5-6 combines with J gene TRBJ2-2; TRBD2 matches 15 bases. This CDR3 region has 19 residues. The V and J ends lost 4 bases and 7 bases, in that order; junction bases with no gene match: 14. The germline V gene has CDR1 SGHDT and CDR2 YYEEEE. The CDR3 nucleotides are TGTGCCAGCAGCCCCCTAGGGGGACTAGCGGGAGGTGTTGGCGGGGAGCTGTTTATC. This translates into CASSPLGGLAGGVGGELFI.

On this clonotype itself: The junction and the germline gene differ at one end; a read error may be behind it. The chain links TRBV28 to TRBJ2-1; no definite D call. This CDR3 spans 17 amino acids. Germline CDR1 reads MDHEN; CDR2 reads SYDVKM. The CDR3 here is CAGSLPLTRSSYNEQFF. CDR3 in DNA: TGTGCCGGCAGTTTACCCCTGACCCGAAGCTCCTACAATGAGCAGTTCTTC.

Note on this clonotype: A much larger clone differs by one base, so this may be a read error. The V call is TRBV24-1, the J call TRBJ1-2; D may be TRBD1 (5 bases). Germline CDR1 is KGHDR and CDR2 is SFDVKD. The CDR3 is 13 residues long. CDR3 sequence: CATRRTRDYGHTF. CDR3 sequence (DNA): TGTGCCACCAGGAGAACAAGGGACTATGGCCACACCTTC.

As regards this clonotype: The CDR3 does not end in the conserved phenylalanine or tryptophan, so this is likely a read error. The rearrangement links TRBV11-2 to TRBJ2-1; D is ambiguous. The CDR3 length is 14 residues. Germline-derived CDR1 and CDR2 are SGHAT and FQNNGV. CDR3 sequence (DNA): TGTGCCAGCAGCTTAGATAGGCCCAATAATGGGCAGTTCTTA. Protein: CASSLDRPNNGQFL.

On this clonotype itself: One junction end does not reproduce the germline sequence, and a read error may be involved. The rearrangement joins TRBV5-6 to TRBJ2-2; 7 bases fit TRBD2. Germline CDR1 SGHDT, CDR2 YYEEEE. The CDR3 covers 14 residues. In DNA form, the CDR3 reads TGTGCCGCGGGGGAGGGAACGAACACCGGAGAGCCGTTTTTT. Its translation is CAAGEGTNTGEPFF.

On this clonotype: The CDR3 does not end in the conserved phenylalanine or tryptophan, so this is likely a read error. The V call is TRBV12-3 or TRBV12-4, the J call TRBJ1-1; no clear D. The germline V and J ends were trimmed by 10 bases and 0 bases, with 12 bases remaining between them. The CDR3 runs 13 residues. CDR3 coding DNA: TGTGCCAACACCCTATACCTGAACACTGAAGCTTTCTTA. The encoded protein is CANTLYLNTEAFL.

This chain links TRBV6-2 or TRBV6-3 with TRBJ2-3; possibly TRBD1 or TRBD2 for D (6 bases each). Trimming took 5 bases from V and 4 from J, leaving 13 bases between them. The CDR3 runs to 14 residues. CDR1 is MNHEY and CDR2 is SVGEGT in the germline V gene. The CDR3 protein is CASSRGDPSDTQYF. The CDR3 bases are TGTGCCAGCAGTAGGGGGGATCCCTCAGATACGCAGTATTTT.

Comment on this clonotype: The junction and the germline gene differ at one end; a read error may be behind it. Here the CDR3 reads CAGSHDRGGVGTYEQYF. CDR3 DNA: TGTGCCGGCAGCCACGATCGAGGAGGTGTAGGGACCTACGAGCAGTACTTC. The chain employs TRBV4-2 and TRBJ2-7; a possible D gene is TRBD2 (5 bases). Germline V gene lookup returns CDR1 LGHNA and CDR2 YNFKEQ. CDR3 size: 17 residues.

Ten or more counts support this clonotype. The rearrangement joins TRBV4-1 to TRBJ1-5, with D tentatively TRBD1 (5 bases). Trimming pared 4 bases from V and 5 bases from J, leaving 12 bases between. Germline V gene sequence: CDR1 MGHRA, CDR2 YSYEKL. There are 14 residues in the CDR3. The CDR3 DNA reads TGCGCCAGCAGCCCGGGGGGGGAGTATCAGCCCCAGCATTTT. The encoded protein is CASSPGGEYQPQHF.

With respect to this clonotype: Possible read error: a much larger clone is one base away. A read error is likely, as this CDR3 ends without the conserved phenylalanine or tryptophan. The chain carries TRBV28 and TRBJ2-7; TRBD2 is a possible D gene (5 bases). The CDR3 extends over 13 amino acids. Germline-derived CDR1 and CDR2 are MDHEN and SYDVKM. Trimming stripped 3 bases from V and 3 bases from J, with 9 bases between. CDR3 loop: CASSLAGGYEQYI. Written as DNA, the CDR3 is TGTGCCAGCAGTTTGGCAGGAGGCTACGAGCAGTACATC.